This T cell receptor beta chain was found in a study of blood T cells in healthy people across ages. Study summary: When template switching was applied, about one barcoded beta molecule was captured per two T cells.

The CDR3 spans 13 residues. V gave up 1 base and J gave up 2 bases, with 6 bases separating them. The V gene's germline CDR1 is SGDLS and CDR2 YYNGEE. Staff drew 8 to 10 milliliters of peripheral blood from each donor. Points on this clonotype: Its antigen is not known.

For the second PCR, which ran for about 6 to 11 cycles, a sample-barcoded 5' primer and a J-beta primer mix were used. From the 5' RACE reads, TCRdb called clonotypes with MiXCR, one entry per CDR3 protein. The table shows roughly 1.5 million distinct CDR3 sequences, with about 45% occurring only once. Overall study findings and caveats: Versus aged donors, long-lived donors had higher diversity and more naive CD4+ cells.

This TCR derives from a woman aged 18 to 35 in good health. The sequencing sample was made of blood. V gene TRBV9 combines with J gene TRBJ1-1; D not resolved. The CDR3: CASSVFTNTEAFF. As DNA, the CDR3 is TGTGCCAGCAGCGTATTTACAAACACTGAAGCTTTCTTT.